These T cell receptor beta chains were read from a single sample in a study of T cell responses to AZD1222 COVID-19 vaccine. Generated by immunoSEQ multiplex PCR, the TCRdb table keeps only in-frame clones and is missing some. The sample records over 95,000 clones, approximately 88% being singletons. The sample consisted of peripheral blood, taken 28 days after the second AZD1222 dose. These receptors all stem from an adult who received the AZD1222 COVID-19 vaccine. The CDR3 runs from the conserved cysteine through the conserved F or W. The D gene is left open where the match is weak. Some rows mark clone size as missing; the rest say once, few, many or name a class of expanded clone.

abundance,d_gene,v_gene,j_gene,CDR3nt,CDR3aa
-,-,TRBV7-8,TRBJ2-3,TGTGCCAGCAGCTCGAGGTCTGGGCAGAGCACAGATACGCAGTATTTT,CASSSRSGQSTDTQYF
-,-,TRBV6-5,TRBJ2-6,TGTGCCAGCAGTACGGGGCGTGGGGCCAACGTCCTGACTTTC,CASSTGRGANVLTF
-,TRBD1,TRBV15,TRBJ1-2,TGTGCCACCAGCAGAGATCAGGTCAGGGGGATCGTTGGCTACACCTTC,CATSRDQVRGIVGYTF
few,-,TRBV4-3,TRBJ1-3,TGCGCCAGCAGCCAAGTTAGGGCCGGGGCAGACACCATATATTTT,CASSQVRAGADTIYF
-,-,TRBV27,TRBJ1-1,TGTGCCAGCAGCCCCAGGGCGGGGAACACTGAAGCTTTCTTT,CASSPRAGNTEAFF
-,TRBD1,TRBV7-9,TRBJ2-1,TGTGCCAGCAGCTTAAGACAGGGTCTTGGGGTTGAGCAGTTCTTC,CASSLRQGLGVEQFF
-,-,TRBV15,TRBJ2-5,TGTGCCACCAGCCCCGATATGACAGGCGGGGAGACCCAGTACTTC,CATSPDMTGGETQYF
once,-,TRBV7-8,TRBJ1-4,TGTGCCAGCAGCTTGGGAGTCAGGGAAAAACTGTTTTTT,CASSLGVREKLFF
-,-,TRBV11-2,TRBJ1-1,TGTGCCAGCAGCTCTGGACTGCCGCGCACTGAAGCTTTCTTT,CASSSGLPRTEAFF
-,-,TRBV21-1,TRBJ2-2,TGTGCCCCAGTCATTTACACCGGGGAGCTGTTTTTT,CAPVIYTGELFF
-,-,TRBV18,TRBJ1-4,TGTGCCAGCTCACCGGCGCGGACAGAACCTGGTGAAAAACTGTTTTTT,CASSPARTEPGEKLFF
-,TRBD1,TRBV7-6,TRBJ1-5,TGTGCCAGCAGCTTGGGGGGGACAGGGGGTAATCAGCCCCAGCATTTT,CASSLGGTGGNQPQHF
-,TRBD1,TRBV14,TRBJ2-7,TGTGCCAGCAGCCAAGAAGGACAGGGACTGTTCTACGAGCAGTACTTC,CASSQEGQGLFYEQYF
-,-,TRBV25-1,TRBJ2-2,TGTGCCAGCAGTGGGGGGCATGGCACCGGGGAGCTGTTTTTT,CASSGGHGTGELFF
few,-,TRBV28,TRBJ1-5,TGTGCCAGCAGACCTACAGGTACGGGCAATCAGCCCCAGCATTTT,CASRPTGTGNQPQHF
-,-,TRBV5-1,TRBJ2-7,TGCGCCAGCAGCCAGGACTCGGACCTAACTACGAGCAAGTACTTC,CASSQDSDLTTSKYF
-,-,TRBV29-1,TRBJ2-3,TGCAGCGCAAGGCCGGCAGGCACAGATACGCAGTATTTT,CSARPAGTDTQYF
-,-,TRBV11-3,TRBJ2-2,TGTGCCAGCAGCCTGACACAAAACACCGGGGAGCTGTTTTTT,CASSLTQNTGELFF
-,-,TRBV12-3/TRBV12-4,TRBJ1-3,TGTGCCAGCAGAAGGGGAGGGGGAAACACCATATATTTT,CASRRGGGNTIYF
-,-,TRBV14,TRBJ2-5,TGTGCCAGCAGCCAAGAGCAGGGGACCTATCAAGAGACCCAGTACTTC,CASSQEQGTYQETQYF
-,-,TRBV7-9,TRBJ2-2,TGTGCCAGCAGCTTTTTCCGGGCAGGTTACACCGGGGAGCTGTTTTTT,CASSFFRAGYTGELFF
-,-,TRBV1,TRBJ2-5,TGCACCAGCAGCCGACGACGGGTCCAAGAGACCCAGTACTTC,CTSSRRRVQETQYF
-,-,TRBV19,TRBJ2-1,TGTGCCAGTAGTATCCAGGGTTACAATGAGCAGTTCTTC,CASSIQGYNEQFF
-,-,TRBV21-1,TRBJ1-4,TGTGCCAGCAGCATCTCAGGGAATGAAAAACTGTTTTTT,CASSISGNEKLFF
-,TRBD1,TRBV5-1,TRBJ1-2,TGCGCCAGCAGCCCCGGACAGGGGGCCTATGGCTACACCTTC,CASSPGQGAYGYTF
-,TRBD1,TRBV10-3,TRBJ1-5,TGTGCCATCAGTAACGGGGACAGGGGTCGAGAGCCCCAGCATTTT,CAISNGDRGREPQHF
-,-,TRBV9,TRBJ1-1,TGTGCCAGCAGCGTAGCTCCTCGACTGAACACTGAAGCTTTCTTT,CASSVAPRLNTEAFF
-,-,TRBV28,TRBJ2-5,TGTGCCAGCAGTTTAAGGTGGGACCCAGGGACCCAGTACTTC,CASSLRWDPGTQYF
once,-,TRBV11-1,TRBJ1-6,TGTGCCAGCAGCTTACGAAGGGGGGGTAATTCACCCCTCCACTTT,CASSLRRGGNSPLHF
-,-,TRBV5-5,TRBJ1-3,TGTGCCAGCAGCTTTATTGACAGGACCGCGGCTGGAAACACCATATATTTT,CASSFIDRTAAGNTIYF
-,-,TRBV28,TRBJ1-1,TGTGCCAGCAGTTTAGAAATAAAGACAGGGAACACTGAAGCTTTCTTT,CASSLEIKTGNTEAFF
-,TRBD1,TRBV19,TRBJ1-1,TGTGCCAGTAGTATGAGTAGGGACAGGGATGAAGCTTTCTTT,CASSMSRDRDEAFF
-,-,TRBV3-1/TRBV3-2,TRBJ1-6,TGTGCCAGCAGTAGGGACTCAGGGAATTCACCCCTCCACTTT,CASSRDSGNSPLHF
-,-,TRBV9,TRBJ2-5,TGTGCCAGCGGTCCTACCCGGTTTCAAGAGACCCAGTACTTC,CASGPTRFQETQYF
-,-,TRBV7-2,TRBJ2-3,TGTGCCAGCAGGTGGGCAGGGGGCACAGATACGCAGTATTTT,CASRWAGGTDTQYF
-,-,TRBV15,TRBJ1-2,TGTGCCACCAGCCTGGGGAGAGAAAACTATGGCTACACCTTC,CATSLGRENYGYTF
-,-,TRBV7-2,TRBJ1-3,TGTGCCAGCAGCTTCCCATCAGGGTCTGGAAACACCATATATTTT,CASSFPSGSGNTIYF
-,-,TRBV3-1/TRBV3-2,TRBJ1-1,TGTGCCAGCGGCGGACAAACGAACACTGAAGCTTTCTTT,CASGGQTNTEAFF
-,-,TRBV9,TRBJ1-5,TGTGCCAGCAGCGCCCCCTCAAGGACAATCTCCTGGAGGCCCCAGCATTTT,CASSAPSRTISWRPQHF
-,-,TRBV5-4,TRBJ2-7,TGTGCCAGCAGCTTTCTCTCCCTAGGGGACGAGCAGTACTTC,CASSFLSLGDEQYF
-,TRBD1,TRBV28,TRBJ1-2,TGTGCCAGCAGTTTAGGACAGGGTCTTGGCTACACCTTC,CASSLGQGLGYTF
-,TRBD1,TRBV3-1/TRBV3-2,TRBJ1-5,TGTGCCAGCAGCCAAGCAGGGGGAATCAATCAGCCCCAGCATTTT,CASSQAGGINQPQHF
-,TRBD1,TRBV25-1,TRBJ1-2,TGTGCCAGCAGTGATCCGGGACAGGGGGCAGGTGGCTACACCTTC,CASSDPGQGAGGYTF
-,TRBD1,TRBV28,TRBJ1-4,TGTGCCAGCAGAAAGACAGGGCTGGAAGGTGAAAAACTGTTTTTT,CASRKTGLEGEKLFF
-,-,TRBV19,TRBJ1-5,TGTGCCAGTAGTATCCTTTCCGGCAGGCTGCGATCCAATAGCAATCAGCCCCAGCATTTT,CASSILSGRLRSNSNQPQHF
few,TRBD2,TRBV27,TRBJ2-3,TGTGCCAGCAGTTTCCGGGGGGTCACAGATACGCAGTATTTT,CASSFRGVTDTQYF
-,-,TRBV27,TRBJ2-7,TGTGCCAGCAAAAGGGACGGAGCCTACGAGCAGTACTTC,CASKRDGAYEQYF
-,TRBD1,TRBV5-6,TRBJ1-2,TGTGCCAGCAGCCAGGGACAGGCGTACTATGGCTACACCTTC,CASSQGQAYYGYTF
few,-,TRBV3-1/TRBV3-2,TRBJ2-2,TGTGCCAGCAGGACAGTTAACACCGGGGAGCTGTTTTTT,CASRTVNTGELFF
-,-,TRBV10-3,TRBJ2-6,TGTGCCATCAGTGAATCATGGGGAACTGGGGCCAACGTCCTGACTTTC,CAISESWGTGANVLTF
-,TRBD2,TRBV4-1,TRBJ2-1,TGCGCCAGCAGCCAAGAGCCAGCGGGGGGAAACAATGAGCAGTTCTTC,CASSQEPAGGNNEQFF
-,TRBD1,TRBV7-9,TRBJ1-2,TGTGCCAGCAGCTTGGGGACAGCAGGGAACTATGGCTACACCTTC,CASSLGTAGNYGYTF
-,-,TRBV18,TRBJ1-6,TGTGCCAGCTCGGCCCCGGGGCTTTGGAATTCACCCCTCCACTTT,CASSAPGLWNSPLHF
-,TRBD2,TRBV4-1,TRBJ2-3,TGCGCCAGCAGCCACCCTACGGCGGGGGGGAACACAGATACGCAGTATTTT,CASSHPTAGGNTDTQYF
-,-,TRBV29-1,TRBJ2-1,TGCAGCGCCGACTACAGCAATGAGCAGTTCTTC,CSADYSNEQFF
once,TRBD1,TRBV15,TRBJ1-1,TGTGCCACCAGCCCCTCGGACAGGGTCGGCACTGAAGCTTTCTTT,CATSPSDRVGTEAFF
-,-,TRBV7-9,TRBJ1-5,TGTGCCAGCAGCCCAGGCGACGGGCCGCGGCCCCAGCATTTT,CASSPGDGPRPQHF